A single sample is the source of the 27 T cell receptor beta chains below, sequenced in a study of blood T cell repertoires in COVID-19. Using immunoSEQ multiplex PCR, the repertoire was profiled, and TCRdb retains in-frame clones only, with some absent. The sample has fewer than 130,000 clones, about 88% seen once. The sequenced sample consisted of peripheral blood. These TCRs come from a human donor in a cohort sampled during active COVID-19.

This clone appeared many times. This sequence joins TRBV6-6 and TRBJ1-1; no clear D gene. Germline CDR1 is MNHNY and CDR2 is SVGAGI (reference sequence). The V and J ends lost 0 bases and 4 bases respectively, with 9 bases between them. The CDR3 extends over 14 amino acids. CDR3 in DNA: TGTGCCAGCAGTTACTCTGAGGCCCCCACTGAAGCTTTCTTT. This sequence encodes CASSYSEAPTEAFF.

The CDR3 nucleotides are TGTGCCAGAAACTGCGGGGGGAGCTCCTACAATGAGCAGTTCTTC. Residues: CARNCGGSSYNEQFF. J is TRBJ2-1 and V is TRBV27, with 8 bases fitting TRBD2. Unmatched junction bases numbered 7, after V lost 9 bases and J lost 0 bases. The length of the CDR3 is 15 residues. CDR1 is MNHEY and CDR2 is SMNVEV in the germline V gene (reference sequence).

V usage is TRBV7-2 and J usage is TRBJ2-5; 11 nucleotides match TRBD2. Per germline, CDR1 SGHTA and CDR2 FQGNSA. J gave up 5 bases and V 3 bases, and 8 bases lay outside the gene matches. CDR3 size: 16 residues. This CDR3 is CASSFRSGGAAETQYF. The CDR3, as DNA: TGTGCCAGCAGCTTCCGTAGCGGGGGGGCCGCCGAGACCCAGTACTTC.

This clone was recorded once. The V call is TRBV5-8, the J call TRBJ1-1; 11 nucleotides agree with TRBD1. Trimming took 4 bases from V and 5 from J; bases not matched to a gene: 10. The CDR3 runs to 16 residues. Germline V gene data show CDR1 as SGHTS and CDR2 as YDEGEE. CDR3 nucleotide sequence: TGTGCCAGCAGCATAAAGCGGGACAGGGGGGGGACTGAAGCTTTCTTT. Protein: CASSIKRDRGGTEAFF.

This clone has just a few counts. The chain carries TRBV5-6 and TRBJ1-2; 7 bases are a match to TRBD1. This CDR3 has 15 residues. V dropped 4 bases and J dropped 2; count of bases not matched to a gene: 8. Germline lookup yields CDR1 SGHDT and CDR2 YYEEEE. The DNA for the CDR3 is TGTGCCAGCAGCCCCACCCCGACAGGGAACTATGGCTACACCTTC. Protein product: CASSPTPTGNYGYTF.

This clone showed up just a few times. The chain employs TRBV19 and TRBJ1-3; no clear D gene. Per germline, CDR1 LNHDA and CDR2 SQIVND (reference sequence). The germline V and J ends were trimmed by 7 bases and 2 bases, with 9 bases remaining between them. The length of the CDR3 is 13 residues. The CDR3 DNA follows: TGTGCCAGTACCTCAGAGGCTGGAAACACCATATATTTT. It yields the protein CASTSEAGNTIYF.

This chain joins TRBV6-2 or TRBV6-3 and TRBJ2-7; 9 bases fit TRBD2. The CDR3 runs to 17 residues. CDR1 and CDR2 (germline): MNHEY, SVGEGT. V lost 5 bases, J lost 3 bases, and 14 bases stayed unmatched. CDR3 sequence (DNA): TGTGCCAGCAGTGGATATCACCCGGGACTAGCCCACTACGAGCAGTACTTC. Its translation is CASSGYHPGLAHYEQYF.

V is TRBV7-2 and J is TRBJ2-5; 12 nucleotides line up with TRBD2. The CDR3 totals 15 residues. J lost 9 bases, V lost 6 bases, and 11 bases had no gene match. Germline-derived CDR1 and CDR2 are SGHTA and FQGNSA. CDR3 protein: CASRSGLAGPEAQYF. CDR3 nucleotide sequence: TGTGCCAGCAGGTCCGGACTAGCGGGGCCTGAGGCCCAGTACTTC. The full variable domain, its missing parts supplied by reference TRBV7-2 and TRBJ2-5, is GAGVSQSPSNKVTEKGKDVELRCDPISGHTALYWYRQSLGQGLEFLIYFQGNSAPDKSGLPSDRFSAERTGGSVSTLTIQRTQQEDSAVYLCASRSGLAGPEAQYFGPGTRLLVL.

In the case of this clone: At the DNA level, this CDR3 is encoded by other sequences in the same sample as well. This chain connects TRBV28 to TRBJ1-2, with 8 bases identical to TRBD1. Germline V CDR1 and CDR2: MDHEN, SYDVKM. The CDR3 consists of 15 residues. Trimming at V came to 1 base and at J to 2 bases, leaving 3 bases not matched to a gene. CDR3 in DNA: TGTGCCAGCAGTTTATCGACAGGGGCCAACTATGGCTACACCTTC. Translation gives CASSLSTGANYGYTF.

The V and J genes are TRBV28 and TRBJ2-4; D is unresolved. Trimming removed 3 bases at V and 3 bases at J, with 9 bases between. CDR3 length: 14 amino acids. Germline V gene data show CDR1 as MDHEN and CDR2 as SYDVKM. The CDR3: CASSLEEVKNIQYF. Written as DNA, the CDR3 is TGTGCCAGCAGTTTGGAAGAGGTCAAAAACATTCAGTACTTC.

The chain is built from TRBV7-9 and TRBJ1-2; 7 bases are a match to TRBD1. Trimming took 5 bases from V and 4 from J; bases not matched to a gene: 7. CDR1 is SEHNR and CDR2 is FQNEAQ in the germline V gene (reference sequence). The CDR3 has 14 amino acids. CDR3 sequence reads: CASSLGAGGYGYTF. DNA for the CDR3: TGTGCCAGCAGCCTGGGTGCAGGGGGCTATGGCTACACCTTC.

This clone was picked up one time. This chain joins TRBV5-1 and TRBJ1-2; tentative D call: TRBD1 (6 bases). The CDR3 runs to 14 residues. V lost 3 bases and J 0 bases, leaving 9 bases between the germline ends. CDR1 is SGHRS and CDR2 is YFSETQ in the germline V gene. The CDR3 nucleotides are TGCGCCAGCAGCTGGGACACCTCTAACTATGGCTACACCTTC. It is translated as CASSWDTSNYGYTF.

The J gene is TRBJ2-1, the V gene TRBV7-3; tentative D call: TRBD1 (6 bases). Trimming shortened V by 3 bases and J by 5 bases, and 14 bases separated the two germline ends. CDR3 size: 15 residues. Germline CDR1 reads SGHTA; CDR2 reads FQGTGA. The CDR3 DNA reads TGTGCCAGCAGCTTCGGGACAAGGGGCCACAATGAGCAGTTCTTC. As protein: CASSFGTRGHNEQFF.

The CDR3 DNA reads TGTGCCTGGAACGAACAGGGGCACGGGGAGCTGTTTTTT. Translated, it gives CAWNEQGHGELFF. The V call is TRBV30, the J call TRBJ2-2; TRBD1 agrees at 7 bases. Germline CDR1 and CDR2: GTSNPN and SVGIG (reference sequence). The V and J ends lost 4 bases and 7 bases, in that order; junction bases with no gene match: 6. The CDR3 consists of 13 residues.

The chain uses TRBV7-2 and TRBJ2-7; 8 bases are shared with TRBD2. The CDR3 has 14 residues. J lost 4 bases, V lost 1 base, and 3 bases had no gene match. The V gene's germline CDR1 is SGHTA and CDR2 FQGNSA. In DNA, the CDR3 is TGTGCCAGCAGCTTAGGGACTAGCCCTTACGAGCAGTACTTC. This translates into CASSLGTSPYEQYF.

The chain has TRBV29-1 and TRBJ2-7, with TRBD1 matching over 7 bases. The ends lost 4 bases at V and 0 bases at J; junction bases unmatched: 12. The CDR3 has 16 residues. Germline V gene data show CDR1 as SQVTM and CDR2 as ANQGSEA. The CDR3 sequence is CSVAASYRGTSYEQYF. DNA for the CDR3: TGCAGCGTTGCCGCATCCTACAGGGGAACCTCCTACGAGCAGTACTTC.

Note on this clone: Relative to the germline gene, one junction end is altered; a read error may explain this. The chain employs TRBV5-4 and TRBJ2-3; TRBD2 matches 7 bases. Germline V gene lookup returns CDR1 SGHNT and CDR2 YYREEE (reference sequence). There are 15 residues in the CDR3. CDR3 region: CASSNVQTSPDMQYF. Written as DNA, the CDR3 is TGTGCCAGCAGCAACGTCCAGACTAGCCCAGATATGCAGTATTTT.

The J gene is TRBJ1-4, the V gene TRBV5-6; TRBD1 is a possible D gene (6 bases). V was trimmed by 4 bases and J by 0 bases, leaving 10 bases between them. The germline gives CDR1 SGHDT, CDR2 YYEEEE. The CDR3 totals 15 residues. DNA for the CDR3: TGTGCCAGCAGCCAACAGGGACCAACTAATGAAAAACTGTTTTTT. Encoded protein: CASSQQGPTNEKLFF.

The rearrangement uses TRBV25-1 and TRBJ2-5; no definite D call. V was pared by 6 bases and J by 4 bases, with 12 bases between. The germline gives CDR1 MGHDK, CDR2 SYGVNS. The CDR3 totals 13 residues. In nucleotides, the CDR3 is TGTGCCAGCAGAAGACCCTCGGGAGAGACCCAGTACTTC. It yields the protein CASRRPSGETQYF.

This chain connects TRBV7-8 to TRBJ1-5, with 7 bases matching TRBD1. V was pared by 5 bases and J by 4 bases, with 8 bases of the junction left unmatched. CDR3 size: 15 residues. Per the germline V gene, CDR1 is SGHVS and CDR2 is FQNEAQ. The CDR3 region has the DNA TGTGCCAGCAGCGCCCTCCGGGACAGTAATCAGCCCCAGCATTTT. Protein sequence: CASSALRDSNQPQHF.

This clone turned up a few times. The gene calls are TRBV5-4 and TRBJ2-3, with TRBD2 identical over 12 bases. The germline V gene encodes CDR1 SGHNT and CDR2 YYREEE (reference sequence). The CDR3 runs to 18 residues. V was clipped by 4 bases and J by 2 bases; unmatched bases: 11. CDR3 sequence: CASSVLAGGQIITDTQYF. The CDR3 DNA sequence: TGTGCCAGCAGCGTACTAGCGGGGGGCCAGATAATCACAGATACGCAGTATTTT.

This clone was detected ten times or more. CDR3 residues: CASSEGPSGRSSYEQYF. Written as DNA, the CDR3 is TGTGCCAGCAGTGAAGGCCCTAGCGGGAGAAGCTCCTACGAGCAGTACTTC. The chain combines TRBV6-1 with TRBJ2-7, with 10 bases identical to TRBD2. CDR3 size: 17 residues. V trimming: 1 base; J trimming: 0 bases; junction bases outside the gene matches: 6. In germline, CDR1 is MNHNS, CDR2 SASEGT.

V and J are TRBV6-5 and TRBJ1-1, with D maybe TRBD1 (5 bases). Trimming stripped 7 bases from V and 0 bases from J, with 9 bases between. CDR1 is MNHEY and CDR2 is SVGAGI in the germline V gene. The CDR3 spans 13 residues. CDR3 in DNA: TGTGCCAGCAAGGAGACAGTGAACACTGAAGCTTTCTTT. It codes for CASKETVNTEAFF.

This chain links TRBV27 with TRBJ2-2, with 7 bases that match TRBD1. The V segment lost 7 bases and the J segment 2 bases; nucleotides outside the gene matches: 7. Per germline, CDR1 MNHEY and CDR2 SMNVEV (reference sequence). This CDR3 is built from 15 residues. As DNA, the CDR3 is TGTGCCAGCAAAACAGGGGTCCTTAACACCGGGGAGCTGTTTTTT. Translating gives CASKTGVLNTGELFF.

V gene TRBV9 combines with J gene TRBJ2-1, with 7 bases aligning to TRBD2. The CDR3 extends over 15 amino acids. Unmatched junction bases numbered 7, after V lost 3 bases and J lost 4 bases. In germline, CDR1 is SGDLS, CDR2 YYNGEE. DNA of the CDR3: TGTGCCAGCAGCGAGGGCGGGAGTCAGTACAATGAGCAGTTCTTC. It yields the protein CASSEGGSQYNEQFF.

This chain joins TRBV6-5 and TRBJ1-2, with TRBD1 identical over 8 bases. With 2 bases clipped from V and 7 bases from J, the junction kept 9 bases outside the gene matches. The CDR3 runs 15 residues. The germline gives CDR1 MNHEY, CDR2 SVGAGI. The CDR3 protein is CASSYAPGGAFGYTF. CDR3 nucleotides: TGTGCCAGCAGTTACGCCCCAGGGGGCGCCTTTGGCTACACCTTC.

This clone has a single count. This chain joins TRBV3-1 (or the pseudogene TRBV3-2) and TRBJ2-5; tentative D call: TRBD2 (7 bases). The V end lost 1 base, the J end lost 5 bases, and 14 bases lay between the germline ends. Germline CDR1 reads LGHDT; CDR2 reads YNNKEL (reference sequence). The CDR3 runs 15 residues. CDR3 protein: CASSQGGGLRETQYF. The CDR3, as DNA: TGTGCCAGCAGCCAAGGGGGGGGCCTAAGGGAGACCCAGTACTTC.